Sequencing of this T cell receptor (beta chain) was carried out in a study of T cells in Graves' hyperthyroidism and ophthalmopathy. Study summary: Once the initial diagnosis was made, peripheral blood was obtained before any treatment.

CDR1 SGHAT and CDR2 FQNNGV come from the germline V gene. This CDR3 has 17 amino acids. J gave up 2 bases and V 0 bases, and 4 bases lay outside the gene matches. Clinical symptoms, serum thyroxine, TRAb, thyroid ultrasound and orbital computed tomography established diagnosis. It was 10 ml of fresh peripheral blood that supplied the PBMCs. Regions amplified from RNA transcripts were the TCR beta CDR3 regions. TCR CDR3 underwent first-round RT-PCR with the HTBI primer set. One entry per CDR3 protein results from TCRdb running MiXCR on the multiplex PCR reads. Counted here are a few hundred thousand distinct CDR3 sequences, about 18% occurring once; the ten biggest clones make up roughly two fifths. This clonotype was counted many times.

The source is a man younger than 35 with Graves' ophthalmopathy. Sequencing input: blood. The genes are TRBV11-2 and TRBJ2-1; TRBD1 aligns across 10 bases. The CDR3 DNA follows: TGTGCCAGCAGCTTAGATCCGGGACAGGGGACCTACAATGAGCAGTTCTTC. Translated: CASSLDPGQGTYNEQFF.